One sample yielded the 2 T cell receptor beta chains listed below, sequenced in a study of blood T cell repertoires in COVID-19. Only in-frame clones appear in the TCRdb table, and some are missing; sequencing was by immunoSEQ multiplex PCR. The table has 25,000 to 35,000 clones, over 80% seen once. Source material: peripheral blood. The receptors here all came from a human donor with active COVID-19. The donor label of this sample is uncertain.

V gene TRBV5-4 combines with J gene TRBJ2-7; D perhaps matches TRBD2 (5 bases). V dropped 4 bases and J dropped 3 bases, with 14 bases sitting between them. Germline loops: CDR1 SGHNT, CDR2 YYREEE (reference sequence). This CDR3 contains 14 residues. The CDR3 DNA follows: TGTGCCAGCAGCGCCCTATCTGGAGGCTACGAGCAGTACTTC. Translating gives CASSALSGGYEQYF.

The V call is TRBV5-4, the J call TRBJ2-7; possible D gene TRBD1, 6 bases. The CDR3 runs to 17 residues. The V gene lost 2 bases and the J gene lost 2 bases, with 20 bases spanning the gap. CDR1 SGHNT and CDR2 YYREEE come from the germline V gene (reference sequence). CDR3 region: CASSFRPQTGLTYEQYF. In DNA, the CDR3 is TGTGCCAGCAGCTTCCGGCCCCAGACAGGACTTACCTACGAGCAGTACTTC.